This TCR beta chain appears in the sequencing data of a study of PD-1 blockade in mismatch repair-deficient tumors. This clone appeared a few times. Some clones are missing from TCRdb's copy, which holds only in-frame ones; the method was immunoSEQ multiplex PCR. Of some 84,000 clones detected, roughly 80% appear once; the ten largest clones hold 2.6%. Trimming removed 0 bases at V and 6 bases at J, with 4 bases between. The length of the CDR3 is 11 residues. Germline CDR1 and CDR2: SGHDT and YYEEEE. The chain carries TRBV5-6 and TRBJ2-7, with no clear D. Sequenced here: peripheral blood, sampled 12 weeks after starting pembrolizumab. The clonotype was recovered from an adult with mismatch repair-deficient cancer. The CDR3: CASSLGGEQYF. The CDR3 DNA reads TGTGCCAGCAGCTTGGGAGGCGAGCAGTACTTC. The variable domain in full, completed from reference TRBV5-6 and TRBJ2-7, reads DAGVTQSPTHLIKTRGQQVTLRCSPKSGHDTVSWYQQALGQGPQFIFQYYEEEERQRGNFPDRFSGHQFPNYSSELNVNALLLGDSALYLCASSLGGEQYFGPGTRLTVT.